This T cell receptor (beta chain) came from a study of identical twins. About this clonotype itself: Its antigen is not identified.

Overall study findings and caveats: Out-of-frame alpha sequences shared by twins showed excess low generation probability. Cross-sectional statistics underpinned the conclusions; the same donors were not followed.

The germline gives CDR1 KGHSH, CDR2 LQKENI. Deletions cut 4 bases from V and 0 bases from J, with 13 bases between. This CDR3 has 16 residues. TCRdb processed the 5' RACE reads anew with MiXCR; each CDR3 protein has one entry. The data contain 600,000 to 700,000 distinct CDR3 sequences, about 20% of them seen just once; the ten biggest clones take up 4.3%. Another study also made use of these data, one on T cells expressing NK-cell markers. That paper states: Each of 5 to 7 donors carried dominant NKG2C+ clonotypes accounting for about 1.0-7.5% of CD8+ T cells.

The sequence was collected from a young woman in good health. The V call is TRBV18, the J call TRBJ2-1; D might be TRBD1 (6 bases). Material for sequencing was PBMCs. In DNA form, the CDR3 reads TGTGCCAGCTCACGGCGACAGGAATACTCCTACAATGAGCAGTTCTTC. The encoded protein is CASSRRQEYSYNEQFF.